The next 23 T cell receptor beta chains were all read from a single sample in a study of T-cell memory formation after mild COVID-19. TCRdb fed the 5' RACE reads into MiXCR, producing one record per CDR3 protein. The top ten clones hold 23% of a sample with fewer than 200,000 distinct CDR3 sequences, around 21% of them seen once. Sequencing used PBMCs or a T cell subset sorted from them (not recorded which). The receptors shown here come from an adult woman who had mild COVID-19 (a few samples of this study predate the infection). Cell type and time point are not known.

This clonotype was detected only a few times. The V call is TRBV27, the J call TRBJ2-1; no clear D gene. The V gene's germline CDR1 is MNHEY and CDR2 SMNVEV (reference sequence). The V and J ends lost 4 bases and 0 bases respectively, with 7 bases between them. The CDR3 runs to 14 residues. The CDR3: CASSSTSSYNEQFF. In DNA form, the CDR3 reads TGTGCCAGCAGTTCTACCAGCTCCTACAATGAGCAGTTCTTC.

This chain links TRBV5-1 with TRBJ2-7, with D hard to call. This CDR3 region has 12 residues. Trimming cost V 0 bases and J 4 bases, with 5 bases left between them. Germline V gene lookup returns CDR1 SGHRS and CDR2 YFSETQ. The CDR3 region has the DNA TGCGCCAGCAGCTTGGACGGGTACGAGCAGTACGTC. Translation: CASSLDGYEQYV.

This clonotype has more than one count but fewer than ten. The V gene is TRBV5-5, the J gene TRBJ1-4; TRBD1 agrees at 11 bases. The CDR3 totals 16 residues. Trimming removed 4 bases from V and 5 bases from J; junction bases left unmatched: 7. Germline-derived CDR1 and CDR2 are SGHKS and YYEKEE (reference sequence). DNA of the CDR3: TGTGCCAGCAGCCCTGGACAGGGGGCGGACAATGAAAAACTGTTTTTT. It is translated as CASSPGQGADNEKLFF.

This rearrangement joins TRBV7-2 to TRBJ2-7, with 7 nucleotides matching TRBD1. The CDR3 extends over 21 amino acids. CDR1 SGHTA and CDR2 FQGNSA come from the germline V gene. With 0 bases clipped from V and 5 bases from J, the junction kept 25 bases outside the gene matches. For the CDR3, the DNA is TGTGCCAGCAGCTTAGCGGCCTGGTGGGATGTTCCCGGGACAGTACATGACGAGCAGTACTTC. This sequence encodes CASSLAAWWDVPGTVHDEQYF.

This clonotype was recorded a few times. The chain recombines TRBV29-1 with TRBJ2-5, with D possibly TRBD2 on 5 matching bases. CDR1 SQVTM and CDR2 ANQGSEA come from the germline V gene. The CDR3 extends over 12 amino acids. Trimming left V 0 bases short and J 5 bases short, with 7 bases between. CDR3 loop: CSVEDLAETQYF. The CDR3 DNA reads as TGCAGCGTTGAAGATCTAGCCGAGACCCAGTACTTC.

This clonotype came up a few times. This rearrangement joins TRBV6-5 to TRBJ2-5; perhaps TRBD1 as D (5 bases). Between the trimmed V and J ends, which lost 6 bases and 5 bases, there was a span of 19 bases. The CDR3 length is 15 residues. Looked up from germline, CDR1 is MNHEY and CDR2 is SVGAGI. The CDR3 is CASSDSRNFGETQYF. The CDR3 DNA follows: TGTGCCAGCAGCGACAGTAGGAACTTCGGGGAGACCCAGTACTTC.

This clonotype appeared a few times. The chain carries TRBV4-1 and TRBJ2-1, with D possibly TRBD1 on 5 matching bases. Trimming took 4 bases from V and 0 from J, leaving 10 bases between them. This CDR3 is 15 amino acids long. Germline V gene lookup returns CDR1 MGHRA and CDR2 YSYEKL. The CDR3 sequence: CASSPARGSYNEQFF. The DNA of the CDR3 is TGCGCCAGCAGCCCCGCTAGGGGCTCCTACAATGAGCAGTTCTTC.

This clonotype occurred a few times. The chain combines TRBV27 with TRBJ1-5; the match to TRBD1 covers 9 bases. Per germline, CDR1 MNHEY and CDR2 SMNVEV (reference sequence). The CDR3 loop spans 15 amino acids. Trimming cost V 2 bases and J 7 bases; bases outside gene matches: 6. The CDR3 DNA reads TGTGCCAGCAGTTTAATGAGACAGGGGGGCCAGCCCCAGCATTTT. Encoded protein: CASSLMRQGGQPQHF.

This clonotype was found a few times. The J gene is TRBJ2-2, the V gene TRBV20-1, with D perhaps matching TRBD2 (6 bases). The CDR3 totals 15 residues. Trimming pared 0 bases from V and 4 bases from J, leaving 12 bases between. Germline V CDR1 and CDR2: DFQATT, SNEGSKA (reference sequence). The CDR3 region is CSARDSGLFTGELFF. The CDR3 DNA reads TGCAGTGCTAGAGATTCGGGACTTTTCACCGGGGAGCTGTTTTTT.

In nucleotides, the CDR3 is TGCGCCAGCAGCCGAGAGGGTTCCACCTACAATGAGCAGTTCTTC. This sequence encodes CASSREGSTYNEQFF. The gene calls are TRBV4-3 and TRBJ2-1, with D possibly TRBD2 on 5 matching bases. Trimming cost V 4 bases and J 2 bases, with 12 bases left between them. The CDR3 runs to 15 residues. Germline loops: CDR1 LGHNA, CDR2 YSLEER.

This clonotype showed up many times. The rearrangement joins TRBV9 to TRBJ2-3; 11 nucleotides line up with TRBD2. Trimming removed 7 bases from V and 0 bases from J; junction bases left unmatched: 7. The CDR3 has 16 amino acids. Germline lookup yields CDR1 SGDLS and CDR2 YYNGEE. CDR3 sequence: CASSGTSGISTDTQYF. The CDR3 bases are TGTGCCAGCTCCGGGACTAGCGGAATAAGCACAGATACGCAGTATTTT.

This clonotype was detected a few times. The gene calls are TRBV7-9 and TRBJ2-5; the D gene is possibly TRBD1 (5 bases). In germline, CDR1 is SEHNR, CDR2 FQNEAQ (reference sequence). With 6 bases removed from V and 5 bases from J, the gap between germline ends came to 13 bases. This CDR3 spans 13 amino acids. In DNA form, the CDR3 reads TGTGCCAGCAGTTCCAGGGTTTTGGAGACCCAGTACTTC. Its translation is CASSSRVLETQYF.

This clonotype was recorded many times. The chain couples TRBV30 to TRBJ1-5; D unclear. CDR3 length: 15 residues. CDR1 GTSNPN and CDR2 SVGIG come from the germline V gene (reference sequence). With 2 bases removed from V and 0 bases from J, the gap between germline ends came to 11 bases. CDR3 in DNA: TGTGCCTGGAGTCCGGGAGTAAATAGCAATCAGCCCCAGCATTTT. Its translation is CAWSPGVNSNQPQHF.

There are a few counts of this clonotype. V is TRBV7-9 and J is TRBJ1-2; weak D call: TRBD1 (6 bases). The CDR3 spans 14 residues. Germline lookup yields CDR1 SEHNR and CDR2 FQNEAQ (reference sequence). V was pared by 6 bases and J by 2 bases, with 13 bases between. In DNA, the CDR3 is TGTGCCAGCAGAATAGGGGACACGAACTATGGCTACACCTTC. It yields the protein CASRIGDTNYGYTF.

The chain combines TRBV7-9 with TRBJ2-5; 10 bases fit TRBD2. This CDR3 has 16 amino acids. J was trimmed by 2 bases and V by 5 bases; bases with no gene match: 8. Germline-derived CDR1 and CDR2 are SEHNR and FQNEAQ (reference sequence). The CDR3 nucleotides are TGTGCCAGCAGCCCACCTCGGACTAGCGGACAAGAGACCCAGTACTTC. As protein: CASSPPRTSGQETQYF.

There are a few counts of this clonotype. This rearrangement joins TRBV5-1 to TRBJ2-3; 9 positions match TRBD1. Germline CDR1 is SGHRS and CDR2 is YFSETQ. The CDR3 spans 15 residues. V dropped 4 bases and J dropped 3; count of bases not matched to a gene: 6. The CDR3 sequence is CASSVGQGGTDTQYF. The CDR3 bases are TGCGCCAGCAGCGTGGGACAGGGAGGAACAGATACGCAGTATTTT.

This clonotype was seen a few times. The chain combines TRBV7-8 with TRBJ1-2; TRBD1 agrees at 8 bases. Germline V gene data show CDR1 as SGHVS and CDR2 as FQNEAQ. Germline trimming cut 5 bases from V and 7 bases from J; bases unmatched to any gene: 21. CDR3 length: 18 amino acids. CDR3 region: CASSRTGTGLPPVGGYTF. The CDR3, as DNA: TGTGCCAGCAGCCGGACCGGGACAGGCCTTCCCCCAGTCGGTGGCTACACCTTC.

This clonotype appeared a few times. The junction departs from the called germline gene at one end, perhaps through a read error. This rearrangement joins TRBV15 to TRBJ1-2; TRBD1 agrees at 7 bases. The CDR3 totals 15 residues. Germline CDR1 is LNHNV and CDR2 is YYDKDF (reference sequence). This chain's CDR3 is CATSGDRESLSGYTF. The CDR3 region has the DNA TGTGCCACCAGCGGAGACAGGGAATCCTTAAGTGGCTACACCTTC.

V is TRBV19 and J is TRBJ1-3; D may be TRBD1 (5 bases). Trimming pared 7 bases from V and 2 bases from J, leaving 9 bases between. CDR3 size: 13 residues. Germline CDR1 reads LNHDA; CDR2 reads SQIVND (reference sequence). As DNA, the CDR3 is TGTGCCAGTATTTCGGGGCCTGGAAACACCATATATTTT. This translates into CASISGPGNTIYF.

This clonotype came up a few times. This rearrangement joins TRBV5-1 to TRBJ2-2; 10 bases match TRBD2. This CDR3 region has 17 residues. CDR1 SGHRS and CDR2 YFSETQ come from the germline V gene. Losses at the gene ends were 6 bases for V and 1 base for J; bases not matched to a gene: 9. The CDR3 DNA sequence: TGCGCCAGCACCCCTGAACAGCGGGAGGGGAACACCGGGGAGCTGTTTTTT. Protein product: CASTPEQREGNTGELFF.

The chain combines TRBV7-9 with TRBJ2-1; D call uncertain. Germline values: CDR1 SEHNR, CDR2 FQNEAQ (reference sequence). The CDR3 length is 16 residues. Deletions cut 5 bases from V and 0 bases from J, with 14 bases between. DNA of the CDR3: TGTGCCAGCAGCCCCCGTCCCCCGAGCTCCTACAATGAGCAGTTCTTC. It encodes CASSPRPPSSYNEQFF.

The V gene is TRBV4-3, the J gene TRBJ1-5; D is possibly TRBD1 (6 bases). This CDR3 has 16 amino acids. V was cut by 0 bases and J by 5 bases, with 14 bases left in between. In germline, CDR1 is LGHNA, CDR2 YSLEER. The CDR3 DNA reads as TGCGCCAGCAGCCAAGATTTCGACAGGTCGGATCAGCCCCAGCATTTT. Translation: CASSQDFDRSDQPQHF.

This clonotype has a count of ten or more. CDR3 nucleotide sequence: TGCGCCAGCAGCTTGACTAGCGACGCAAGCAATGAGCAGTTCTTC. Translation: CASSLTSDASNEQFF. The J gene is TRBJ2-1, the V gene TRBV5-1; 7 nucleotides agree with TRBD2. Trimming at V came to 1 base and at J to 6 bases, leaving 7 bases not matched to a gene. Looked up from germline, CDR1 is SGHRS and CDR2 is YFSETQ. The CDR3 is 15 residues long. The whole variable domain, filled in from reference TRBV5-1 and TRBJ2-1, reads KAGVTQTPRYLIKTRGQQVTLSCSPISGHRSVSWYQQTPGQGLQFLFEYFSETQRNKGNFPGRFSGRQFSNSRSEMNVSTLELGDSALYLCASSLTSDASNEQFFGPGTRLTVL.